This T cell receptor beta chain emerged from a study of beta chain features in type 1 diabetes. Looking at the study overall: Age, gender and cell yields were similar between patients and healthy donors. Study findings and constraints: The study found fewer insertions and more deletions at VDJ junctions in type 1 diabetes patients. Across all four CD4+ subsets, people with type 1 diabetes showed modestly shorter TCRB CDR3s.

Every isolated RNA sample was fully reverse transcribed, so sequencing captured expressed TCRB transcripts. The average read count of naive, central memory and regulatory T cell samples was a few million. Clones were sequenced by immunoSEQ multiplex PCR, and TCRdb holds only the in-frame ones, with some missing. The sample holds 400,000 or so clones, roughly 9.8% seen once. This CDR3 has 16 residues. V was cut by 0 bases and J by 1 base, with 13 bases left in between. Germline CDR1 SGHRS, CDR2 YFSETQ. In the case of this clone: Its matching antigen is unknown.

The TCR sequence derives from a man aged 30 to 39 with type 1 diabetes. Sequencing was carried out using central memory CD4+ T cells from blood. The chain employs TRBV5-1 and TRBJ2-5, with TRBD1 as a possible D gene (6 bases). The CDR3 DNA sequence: TGCGCCAGCAGCTTGGAGCCAGGGGTCTTCCAAGAGACCCAGTACTTC. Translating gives CASSLEPGVFQETQYF.